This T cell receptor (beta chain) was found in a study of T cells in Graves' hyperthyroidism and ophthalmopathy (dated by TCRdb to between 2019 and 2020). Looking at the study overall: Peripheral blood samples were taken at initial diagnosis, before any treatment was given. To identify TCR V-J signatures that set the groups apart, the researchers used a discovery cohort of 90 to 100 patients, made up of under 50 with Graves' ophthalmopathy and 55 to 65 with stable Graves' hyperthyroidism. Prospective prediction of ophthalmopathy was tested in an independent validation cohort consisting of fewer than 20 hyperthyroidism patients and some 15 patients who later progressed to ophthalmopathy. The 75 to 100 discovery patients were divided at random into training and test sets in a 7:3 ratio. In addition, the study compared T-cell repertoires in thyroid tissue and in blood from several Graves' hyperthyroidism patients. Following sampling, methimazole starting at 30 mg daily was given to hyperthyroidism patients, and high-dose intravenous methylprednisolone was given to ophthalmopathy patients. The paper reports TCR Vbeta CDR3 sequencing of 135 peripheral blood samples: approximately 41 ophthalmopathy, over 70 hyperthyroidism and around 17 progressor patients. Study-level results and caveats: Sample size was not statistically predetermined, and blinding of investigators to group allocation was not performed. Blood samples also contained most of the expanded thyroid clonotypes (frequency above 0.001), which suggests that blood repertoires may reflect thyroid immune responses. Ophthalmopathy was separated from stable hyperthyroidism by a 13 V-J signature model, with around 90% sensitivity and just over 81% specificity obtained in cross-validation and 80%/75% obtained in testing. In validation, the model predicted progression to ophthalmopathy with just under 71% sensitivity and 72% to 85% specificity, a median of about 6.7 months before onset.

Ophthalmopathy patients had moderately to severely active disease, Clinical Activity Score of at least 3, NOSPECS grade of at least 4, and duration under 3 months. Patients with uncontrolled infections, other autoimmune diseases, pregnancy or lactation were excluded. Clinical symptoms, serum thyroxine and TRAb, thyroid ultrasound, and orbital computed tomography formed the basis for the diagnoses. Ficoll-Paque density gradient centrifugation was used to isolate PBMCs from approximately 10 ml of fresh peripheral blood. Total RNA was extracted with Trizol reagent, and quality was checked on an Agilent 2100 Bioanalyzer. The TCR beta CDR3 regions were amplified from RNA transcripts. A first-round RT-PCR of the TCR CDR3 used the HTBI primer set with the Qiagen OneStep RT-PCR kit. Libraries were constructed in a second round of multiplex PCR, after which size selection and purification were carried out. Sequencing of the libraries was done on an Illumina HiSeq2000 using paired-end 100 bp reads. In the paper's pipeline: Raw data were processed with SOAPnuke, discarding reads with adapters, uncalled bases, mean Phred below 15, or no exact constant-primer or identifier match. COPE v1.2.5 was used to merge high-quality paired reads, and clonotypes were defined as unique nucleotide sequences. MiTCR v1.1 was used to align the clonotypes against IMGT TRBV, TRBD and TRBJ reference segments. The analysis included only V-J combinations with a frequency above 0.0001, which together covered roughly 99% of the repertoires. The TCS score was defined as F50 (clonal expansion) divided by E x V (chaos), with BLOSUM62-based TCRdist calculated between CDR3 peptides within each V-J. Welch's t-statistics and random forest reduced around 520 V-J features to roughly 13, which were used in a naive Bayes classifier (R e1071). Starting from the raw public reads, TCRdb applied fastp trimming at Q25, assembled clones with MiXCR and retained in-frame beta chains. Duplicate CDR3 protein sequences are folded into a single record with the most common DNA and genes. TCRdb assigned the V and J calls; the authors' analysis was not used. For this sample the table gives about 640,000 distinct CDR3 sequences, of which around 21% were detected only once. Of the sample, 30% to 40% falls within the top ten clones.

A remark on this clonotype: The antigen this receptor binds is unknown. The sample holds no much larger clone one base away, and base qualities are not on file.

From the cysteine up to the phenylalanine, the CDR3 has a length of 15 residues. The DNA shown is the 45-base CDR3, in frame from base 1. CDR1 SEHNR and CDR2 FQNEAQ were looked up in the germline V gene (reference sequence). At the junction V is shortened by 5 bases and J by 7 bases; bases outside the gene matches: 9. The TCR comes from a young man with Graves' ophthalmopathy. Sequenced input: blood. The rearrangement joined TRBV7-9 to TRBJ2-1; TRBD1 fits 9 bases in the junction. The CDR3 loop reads CASSLGNRGLNEQFF. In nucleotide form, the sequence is TGTGCCAGCAGCCTAGGGAACAGGGGGCTGAATGAGCAGTTCTTC.